The entry that follows covers one TCR beta chain sequence. What it recognizes is unknown. Germline loops: CDR1 KGHSY, CDR2 FQNENV. Trimming cost V 0 bases and J 2 bases, with 4 bases left between them. This CDR3 is built from 13 residues. This sample was included in a study of spatial heterogeneity in lung cancer. Whole-study context: Consistent detection of more beta-chain than alpha-chain sequences was observed. Study-wide results and caveats: It was found that expanded intratumoral alpha and beta TCR counts tracked tumor mutation counts.

The presence of a unique molecular identifier marked each TCR cDNA molecule. TCRdb called the 5' RACE reads again in MiXCR, with one record for every CDR3 protein. The sample lists thousands of distinct CDR3 sequences, approximately 5.1% occurring once. Time point in this sample: sample taken at primary tumor resection. The chain has TRBV16 and TRBJ1-1; D not certain. The material sequenced was lung tumor tissue, taken at surgery. This sequence originates from a male donor with early-stage non-small cell lung cancer. DNA of the CDR3: TGTGCCAGCAGCCAATCGGAAAACACTGAAGCTTTCTTT. Translating it yields CASSQSENTEAFF.